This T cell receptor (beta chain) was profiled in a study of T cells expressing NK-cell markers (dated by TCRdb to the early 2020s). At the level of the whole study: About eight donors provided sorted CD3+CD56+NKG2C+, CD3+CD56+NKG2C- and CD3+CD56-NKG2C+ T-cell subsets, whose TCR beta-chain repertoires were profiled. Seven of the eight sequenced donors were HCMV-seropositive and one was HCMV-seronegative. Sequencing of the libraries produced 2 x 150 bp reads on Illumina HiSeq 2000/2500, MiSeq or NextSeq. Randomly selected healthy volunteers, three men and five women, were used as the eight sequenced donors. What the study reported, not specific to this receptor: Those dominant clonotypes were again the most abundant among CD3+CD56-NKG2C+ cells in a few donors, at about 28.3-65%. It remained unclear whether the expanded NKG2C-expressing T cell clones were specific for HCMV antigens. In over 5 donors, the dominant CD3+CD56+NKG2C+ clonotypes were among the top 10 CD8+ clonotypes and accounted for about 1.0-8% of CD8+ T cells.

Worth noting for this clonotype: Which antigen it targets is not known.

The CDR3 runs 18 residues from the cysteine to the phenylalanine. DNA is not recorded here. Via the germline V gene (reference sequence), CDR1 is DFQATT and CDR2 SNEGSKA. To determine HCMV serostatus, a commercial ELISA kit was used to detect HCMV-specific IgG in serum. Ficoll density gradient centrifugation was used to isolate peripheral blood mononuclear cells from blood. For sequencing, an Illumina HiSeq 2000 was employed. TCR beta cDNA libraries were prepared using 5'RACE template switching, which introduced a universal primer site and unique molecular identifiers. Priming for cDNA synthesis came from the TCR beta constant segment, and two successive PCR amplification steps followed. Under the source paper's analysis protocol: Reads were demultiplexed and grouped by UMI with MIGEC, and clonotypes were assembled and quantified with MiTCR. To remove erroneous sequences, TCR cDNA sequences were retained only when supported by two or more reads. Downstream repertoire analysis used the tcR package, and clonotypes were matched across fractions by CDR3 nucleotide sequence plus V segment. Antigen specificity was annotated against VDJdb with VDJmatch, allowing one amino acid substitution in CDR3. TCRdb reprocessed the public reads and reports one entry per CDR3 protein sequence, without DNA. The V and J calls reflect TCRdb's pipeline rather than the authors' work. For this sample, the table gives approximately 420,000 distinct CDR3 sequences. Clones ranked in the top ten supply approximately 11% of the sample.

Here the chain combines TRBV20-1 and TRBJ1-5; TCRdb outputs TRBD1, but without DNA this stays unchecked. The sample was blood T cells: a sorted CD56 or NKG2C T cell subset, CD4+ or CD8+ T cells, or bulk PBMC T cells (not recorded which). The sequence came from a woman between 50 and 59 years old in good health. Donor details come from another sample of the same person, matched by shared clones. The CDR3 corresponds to CSARGRQDGGYSNQPQHF.